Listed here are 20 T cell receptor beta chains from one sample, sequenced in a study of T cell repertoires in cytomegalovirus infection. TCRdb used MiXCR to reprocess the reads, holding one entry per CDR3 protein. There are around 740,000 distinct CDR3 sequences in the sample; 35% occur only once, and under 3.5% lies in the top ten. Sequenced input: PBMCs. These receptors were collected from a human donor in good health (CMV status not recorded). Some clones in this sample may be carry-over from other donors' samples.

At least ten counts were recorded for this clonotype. DNA for the CDR3: TGTGCCAGCAGCTACAGGGGTTTGTACGGCTACACCTTC. Its translation: CASSYRGLYGYTF. The chain joins TRBV7-2 to TRBJ1-2; 7 nucleotides line up with TRBD1. V gave up 4 bases and J gave up 8 bases; unmatched junction bases: 7. The CDR3 totals 13 residues. The germline V gene has CDR1 SGHTA and CDR2 FQGNSA.

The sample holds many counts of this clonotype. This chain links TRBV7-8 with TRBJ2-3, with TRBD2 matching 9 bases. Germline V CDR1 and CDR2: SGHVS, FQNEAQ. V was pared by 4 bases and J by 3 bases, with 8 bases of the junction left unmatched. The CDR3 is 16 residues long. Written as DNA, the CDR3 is TGTGCCAGCAGCTCCCGGGGGCGGGGGGGGACAGATACGCAGTATTTT. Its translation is CASSSRGRGGTDTQYF. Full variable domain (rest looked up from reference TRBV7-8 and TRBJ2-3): GAGVSQSPRYKVAKRGQDVALRCDPISGHVSLFWYQQALGQGPEFLTYFQNEAQLDKSGLPSDRFFAERPEGSVSTLKIQRTQQEDSAVYLCASSSRGRGGTDTQYFGPGTRLTVL.

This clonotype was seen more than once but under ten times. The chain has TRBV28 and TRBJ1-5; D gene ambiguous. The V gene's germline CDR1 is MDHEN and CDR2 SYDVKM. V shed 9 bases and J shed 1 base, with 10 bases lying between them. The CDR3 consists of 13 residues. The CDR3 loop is CASWSVSNQPQHF. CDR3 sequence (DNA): TGTGCCAGTTGGAGCGTGAGCAATCAGCCCCAGCATTTT.

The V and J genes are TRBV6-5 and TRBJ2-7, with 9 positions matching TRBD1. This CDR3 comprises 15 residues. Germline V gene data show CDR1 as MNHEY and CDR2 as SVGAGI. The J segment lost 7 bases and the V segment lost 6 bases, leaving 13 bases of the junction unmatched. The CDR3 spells CASRDWGDRAGEQYF. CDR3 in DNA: TGTGCCAGCAGGGATTGGGGGGACAGGGCTGGGGAGCAGTACTTC.

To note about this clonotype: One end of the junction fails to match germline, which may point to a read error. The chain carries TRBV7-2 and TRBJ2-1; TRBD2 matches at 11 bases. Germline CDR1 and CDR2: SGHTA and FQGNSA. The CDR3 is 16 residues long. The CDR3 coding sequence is TGTGGCAGCAGCTTAGAAGTAGCGGGAGGGGGAAATGAGCAGTTCTTC. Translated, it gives CGSSLEVAGGGNEQFF.

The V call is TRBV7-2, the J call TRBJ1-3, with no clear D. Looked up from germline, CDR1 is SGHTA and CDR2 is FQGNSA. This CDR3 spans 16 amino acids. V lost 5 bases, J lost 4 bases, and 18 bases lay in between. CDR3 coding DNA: TGTGCCAGCAGCGCTCCAACAGCGGGCCACGGAAACACCATATATTTT. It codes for CASSAPTAGHGNTIYF.

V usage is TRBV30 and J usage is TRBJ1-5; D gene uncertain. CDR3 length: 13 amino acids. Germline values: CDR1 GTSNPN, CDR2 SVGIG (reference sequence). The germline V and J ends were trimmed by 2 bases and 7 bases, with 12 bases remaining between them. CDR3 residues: CAWSNGVNQPQHF. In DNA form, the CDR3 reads TGTGCCTGGAGTAACGGGGTTAACCAGCCCCAGCATTTT.

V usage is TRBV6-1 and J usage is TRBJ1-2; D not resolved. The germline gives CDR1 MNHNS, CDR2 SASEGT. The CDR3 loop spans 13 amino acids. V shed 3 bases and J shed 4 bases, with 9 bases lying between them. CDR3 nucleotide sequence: TGTGCCAGCAGTGAGTCACAGAGCTATGGCTACACCTTC. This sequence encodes CASSESQSYGYTF.

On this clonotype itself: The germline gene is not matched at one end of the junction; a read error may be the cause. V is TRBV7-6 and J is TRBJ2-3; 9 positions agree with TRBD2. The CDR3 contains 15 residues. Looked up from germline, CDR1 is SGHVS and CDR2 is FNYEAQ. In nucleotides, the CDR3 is TGTGCCAGCAGCTTAGTAGCGGGGGAGGAAGATACGAAGTATTTT. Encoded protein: CASSLVAGEEDTKYF.

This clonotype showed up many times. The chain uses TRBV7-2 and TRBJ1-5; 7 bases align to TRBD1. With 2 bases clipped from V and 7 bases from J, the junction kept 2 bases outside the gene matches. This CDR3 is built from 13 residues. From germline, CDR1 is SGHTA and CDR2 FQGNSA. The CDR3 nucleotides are TGTGCCAGCAGCTTATGGACAGGACAGCCCCAGCATTTT. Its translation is CASSLWTGQPQHF.

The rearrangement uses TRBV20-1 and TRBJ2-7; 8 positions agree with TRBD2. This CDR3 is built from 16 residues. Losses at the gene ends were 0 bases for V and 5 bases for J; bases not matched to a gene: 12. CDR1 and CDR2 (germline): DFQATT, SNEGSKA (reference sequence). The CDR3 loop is CSAREGPGGMRHEQYF. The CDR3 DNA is TGCAGTGCTAGAGAAGGGCCGGGGGGGATGAGGCACGAGCAGTACTTC.

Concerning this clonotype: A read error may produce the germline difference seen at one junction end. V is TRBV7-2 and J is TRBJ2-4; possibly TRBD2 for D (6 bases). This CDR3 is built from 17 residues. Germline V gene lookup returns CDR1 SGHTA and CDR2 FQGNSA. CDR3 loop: CASSFGLKLLAKNIPYF. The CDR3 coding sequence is TGTGCCAGCAGCTTCGGACTCAAGTTACTAGCCAAAAACATTCCGTACTTC.

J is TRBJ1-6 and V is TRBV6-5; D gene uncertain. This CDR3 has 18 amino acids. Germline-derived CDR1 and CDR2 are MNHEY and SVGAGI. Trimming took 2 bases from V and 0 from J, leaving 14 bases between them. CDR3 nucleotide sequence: TGTGCCAGCAGTTACGCAGGCCACTGGAGCTCCTATAATTCACCCCTCCACTTT. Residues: CASSYAGHWSSYNSPLHF.

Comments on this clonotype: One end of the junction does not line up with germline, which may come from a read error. The CDR3 region is CASRQGTGWDSFEQYF. Here the CDR3 DNA reads TGCGCCAGCAGACAGGGGACGGGGTGGGATTCCTTCGAGCAGTACTTC. This chain links TRBV4-1 with TRBJ2-7; TRBD1 agrees at 7 bases. This CDR3 is 16 amino acids long. CDR1 is MGHRA and CDR2 is YSYEKL in the germline V gene.

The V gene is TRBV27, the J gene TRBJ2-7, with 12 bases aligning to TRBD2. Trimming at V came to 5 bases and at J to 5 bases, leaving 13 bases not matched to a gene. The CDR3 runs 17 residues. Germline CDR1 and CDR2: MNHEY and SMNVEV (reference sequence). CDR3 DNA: TGTGCCAGCAGTGCGCCTCGTCTAGCGGGAGGGGGTAACGAGCAGTACTTC. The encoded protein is CASSAPRLAGGGNEQYF.

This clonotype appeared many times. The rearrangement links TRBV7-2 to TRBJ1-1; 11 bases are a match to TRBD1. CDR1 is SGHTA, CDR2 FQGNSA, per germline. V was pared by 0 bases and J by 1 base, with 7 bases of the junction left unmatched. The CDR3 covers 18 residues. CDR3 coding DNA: TGTGCCAGCAGCTTAGCCGGGACAGGGGGTCCGGCGAACACTGAAGCTTTCTTT. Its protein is CASSLAGTGGPANTEAFF.

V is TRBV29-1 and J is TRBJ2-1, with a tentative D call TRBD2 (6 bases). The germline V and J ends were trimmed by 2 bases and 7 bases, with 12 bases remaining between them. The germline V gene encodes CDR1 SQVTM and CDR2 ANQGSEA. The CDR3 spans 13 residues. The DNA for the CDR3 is TGCAGCGTTGAACAGCGGGCGAGGAATGAGCAGTTCTTC. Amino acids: CSVEQRARNEQFF.

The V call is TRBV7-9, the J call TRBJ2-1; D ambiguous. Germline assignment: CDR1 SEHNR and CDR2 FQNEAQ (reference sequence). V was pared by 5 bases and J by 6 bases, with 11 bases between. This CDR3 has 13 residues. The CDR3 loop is CASSLSELNEQFF. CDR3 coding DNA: TGTGCCAGCAGCCTATCGGAGCTCAATGAGCAGTTCTTC.

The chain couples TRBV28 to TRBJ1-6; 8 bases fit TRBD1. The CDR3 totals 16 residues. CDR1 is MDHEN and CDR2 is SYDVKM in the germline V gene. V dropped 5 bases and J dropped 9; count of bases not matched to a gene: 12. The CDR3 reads CASSPRIWTGSSPLHF. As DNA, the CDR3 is TGTGCCAGCAGTCCTCGAATATGGACAGGGAGTTCACCCCTCCACTTT.

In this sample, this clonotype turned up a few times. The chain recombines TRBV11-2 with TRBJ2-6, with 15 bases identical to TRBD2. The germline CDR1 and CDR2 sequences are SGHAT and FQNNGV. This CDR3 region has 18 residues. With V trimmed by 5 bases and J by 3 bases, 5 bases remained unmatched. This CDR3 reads CASSRTSGRAYGANVLTF. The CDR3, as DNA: TGTGCCAGCAGCCGGACTAGCGGGAGGGCCTATGGGGCCAACGTCCTGACTTTC. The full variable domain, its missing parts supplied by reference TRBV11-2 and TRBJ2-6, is EAGVAQSPRYKIIEKRQSVAFWCNPISGHATLYWYQQILGQGPKLLIQFQNNGVVDDSQLPKDRFSAERLKGVDSTLKIQPAKLEDSAVYLCASSRTSGRAYGANVLTFGAGSRLTVL.